The following is a T cell receptor beta chain sequence with its context. Its antigen is undetermined. Every patient experienced relapse after autologous stem cell transplantation, and brentuximab vedotin exposure varied. These data are taken from a study of PD-1 blockade in classical Hodgkin lymphoma. Study results and caveats: Relapsed/refractory patients reportedly had the lowest baseline TCR diversity, below newly diagnosed patients, who were below healthy donors.

Using immunoSEQ multiplex PCR, the repertoire was profiled, and TCRdb retains in-frame clones only, with some absent. The table lists more than 35,000 clones, about 82% of them singletons, with approximately 11% in the top ten. The CDR3 loop spans 12 amino acids. Trimming removed 3 bases at V and 7 bases at J, with 8 bases between. Germline CDR1 reads MDHEN; CDR2 reads SYDVKM. The source material was peripheral blood mononuclear cells (PBMCs), sampled at baseline. The sequence was collected from a human donor with classical Hodgkin lymphoma. The V and J genes are TRBV28 and TRBJ2-3, with TRBD1 as a possible D gene (6 bases). This CDR3 is CASSLGHHTQYF. The DNA of the CDR3 is TGTGCCAGCAGTTTGGGACACCATACGCAGTATTTT. Looking up the rest from reference TRBV28 and TRBJ2-3 gives the full variable domain: DVKVTQSSRYLVKRTGEKVFLECVQDMDHENMFWYRQDPGLGLRLIYFSYDVKMKEKGDIPEGYSVSREKKERFSLILESASTNQTSMYLCASSLGHHTQYFGPGTRLTVL.